The 7 T cell receptor beta chains reported below all come from one sample, sequenced in a study of glioma-infiltrating T cells after dendritic cell vaccination. Only in-frame clones appear in the TCRdb table, and some are missing; sequencing was by immunoSEQ multiplex PCR. The sample carries 85,000 to 100,000 clones, about 81% recorded once. Sample time point: after dendritic cell vaccination, including at tumor progression/relapse. Sample: blood, taken after dendritic cell vaccination. The source is a human donor with glioblastoma.

The V call is TRBV15, the J call TRBJ2-5; a weak D match, TRBD1 (6 bases). CDR1 is LNHNV, CDR2 YYDKDF, per germline (reference sequence). V lost 0 bases to trimming and J lost 5 bases, with 16 bases between them. This CDR3 has 16 amino acids. The chain's CDR3 is CATSRDGRGMVETQYF. In DNA, the CDR3 is TGTGCCACCAGCAGAGATGGCAGGGGAATGGTGGAGACCCAGTACTTC.

This clone appeared once. The rearrangement joins TRBV4-1 to TRBJ1-5; TRBD1 agrees at 7 bases. Germline V gene lookup returns CDR1 MGHRA and CDR2 YSYEKL. The CDR3 spans 15 residues. V was pared by 4 bases and J by 3 bases, with 6 bases of the junction left unmatched. The CDR3 DNA sequence: TGCGCCAGCAGCCCAGGGGGGCGGGTCAATCAGCCCCAGCATTTT. It yields the protein CASSPGGRVNQPQHF.

The J gene is TRBJ2-5, the V gene TRBV7-2, with D maybe TRBD1 (6 bases). Trimming took 8 bases from V and 3 from J, leaving 16 bases between them. CDR3 length: 14 amino acids. CDR1 and CDR2 from the germline V gene are SGHTA and FQGNSA. CDR3 in amino acids: CASAPGATKETQYF. The CDR3 DNA is TGTGCCAGCGCCCCAGGGGCGACAAAAGAGACCCAGTACTTC.

The chain uses TRBV7-7 and TRBJ2-5; 9 nucleotides line up with TRBD1. The CDR3 loop spans 14 amino acids. Unmatched junction bases numbered 4, after V lost 4 bases and J lost 4 bases. CDR1 and CDR2 (germline): SSHAT, FNYEAQ (reference sequence). CDR3: CASSSTGGAETQYF. The CDR3 nucleotides read TGTGCCAGCAGCTCGACAGGGGGAGCAGAGACCCAGTACTTC.

The chain joins TRBV7-3 to TRBJ2-1; TRBD2 is a possible D gene (5 bases). The CDR3 is made up of 15 amino acids. The germline V and J ends were trimmed by 5 bases and 4 bases, with 15 bases remaining between them. Germline V CDR1 and CDR2: SGHTA, FQGTGA. The CDR3 spells CASSLAAAQYNEQFF. CDR3 nucleotides: TGTGCCAGCAGCCTAGCCGCGGCTCAATACAATGAGCAGTTCTTC.

The chain has TRBV5-5 and TRBJ2-3; D ambiguous. The CDR3 totals 14 residues. Per germline, CDR1 SGHKS and CDR2 YYEKEE (reference sequence). Trimming removed 0 bases from V and 2 bases from J, with 7 bases in between. The chain's CDR3 is CASSLGQVTDTQYF. CDR3 coding DNA: TGTGCCAGCAGCTTGGGGCAGGTCACAGATACGCAGTATTTT.

Of note for this clone: The identical CDR3 is also encoded by other nucleotide sequences in the sample. The chain employs TRBV18 and TRBJ1-2; 7 bases match TRBD1. Germline assignment: CDR1 KGHSH and CDR2 LQKENI. CDR3 size: 14 residues. V lost 0 bases to trimming and J lost 6 bases; unmatched junction nucleotides: 4. CDR3 coding DNA: TGTGCCAGCTCACCACCGGAGGGGGCCCATGGCTACACCTTC. Amino acids: CASSPPEGAHGYTF.